The clone carrying this TCR beta chain has only a few counts. Authors' methods: For nucleated cells, counts were estimated from reference gene primer amplification. Repertoires were generated with immunoSEQ multiplex PCR, while TCRdb's copy carries only in-frame clones and drops some. The V and J calls and the clone size are those of that table, but D and trimming were determined from the DNA. This table holds some 160,000 clones, about 82% found once. This specimen comes from a study of blood T cell repertoires in COVID-19. At the level of the study: Samples taken during acute and convalescent COVID-19 were collected in the United States, Italy and Spain. From T cells, B-cell-depleted T cells, or PBMCs came the material, which was cDNA or gDNA.

With 3 bases clipped from V and 8 bases from J, the junction kept 8 bases outside the gene matches. Germline V gene lookup returns CDR1 DFQATT and CDR2 SNEGSKA (reference sequence). This CDR3 region has 13 residues. Sequenced input: peripheral blood. The chain recombines TRBV20-1 with TRBJ1-1, with TRBD1 matching 8 bases. This sequence originates from a man in his sixties or seventies with active or convalescent COVID-19. The CDR3 DNA follows: TGCAGTGCTAGTTTGACAGGGGTAGAAGAAGCTTTCTTT. The encoded protein is CSASLTGVEEAFF.